Shown below are 30 T cell receptor beta chains from a single sample sequenced in a study of T cell responses to AZD1222 COVID-19 vaccine. Profiled with immunoSEQ multiplex PCR; TCRdb holds only in-frame clones, not every one. In the table there are fewer than 110,000 clones, 87% of which are singletons. This specimen consisted of peripheral blood, obtained 28 days after the second AZD1222 dose. The receptors stem from an adult who received the AZD1222 COVID-19 vaccine.

The rearrangement uses TRBV9 and TRBJ2-7; tentatively, D is TRBD2 (6 bases). Trimming pared 4 bases from V and 5 bases from J, leaving 19 bases between. Germline V gene lookup returns CDR1 SGDLS and CDR2 YYNGEE. This CDR3 spans 15 amino acids. The CDR3 spells CASSLSPGERNEQYF. The CDR3 nucleotides read TGTGCCAGCAGCCTTAGTCCGGGGGAGAGGAACGAGCAGTACTTC. The full variable domain, its missing parts supplied by reference TRBV9 and TRBJ2-7, is DSGVTQTPKHLITATGQRVTLRCSPRSGDLSVYWYQQSLDQGLQFLIQYYNGEERAKGNILERFSAQQFPDLHSELNLSSLELGDSALYFCASSLSPGERNEQYFGPGTRLTVT.

The sample holds one count of this clone. The genes are TRBV7-9 and TRBJ2-2; D is unclear. The V and J ends lost 6 bases and 6 bases respectively, with 14 bases between them. Germline V gene data show CDR1 as SEHNR and CDR2 as FQNEAQ (reference sequence). This CDR3 is built from 14 residues. Here the CDR3 DNA reads TGTGCCAGCAGTCCTGAGAGGTATCCCGGGGAGCTGTTTTTT. Residues: CASSPERYPGELFF.

J is TRBJ2-1 and V is TRBV2; D ambiguous. Germline CDR1 SNHLY, CDR2 FYNNEI. The CDR3 loop spans 12 amino acids. The ends were cut back, 9 bases at V and 6 bases at J, with 12 bases in the middle. The CDR3 DNA follows: TGTGCCAGTGGTGAGGCTTTCAATGAGCAGTTCTTC. This translates into CASGEAFNEQFF.

V usage is TRBV6-5 and J usage is TRBJ1-2; D ambiguous. CDR1 MNHEY and CDR2 SVGAGI come from the germline V gene. The CDR3 length is 13 residues. Trimming removed 7 bases from V and 3 bases from J, with 12 bases in between. This CDR3 reads CASTPVVYYGYTF. DNA of the CDR3: TGTGCCAGCACCCCGGTTGTCTACTATGGCTACACCTTC.

This chain links TRBV5-6 with TRBJ1-5, with 8 nucleotides matching TRBD1. CDR3 size: 14 residues. The germline V gene has CDR1 SGHDT and CDR2 YYEEEE. The trim removed 4 bases at V and 7 bases at J, leaving 7 bases unmatched. For the CDR3, the DNA is TGTGCCAGCAGCCTGACAGGGGTGGGCCAGCCCCAGCATTTT. It encodes CASSLTGVGQPQHF.

V is TRBV19 and J is TRBJ2-7; 9 positions match TRBD1. J gave up 2 bases and V 5 bases, and 1 base lay outside the gene matches. The CDR3 has 13 amino acids. Germline V lookup: CDR1 LNHDA, CDR2 SQIVND (reference sequence). CDR3 residues: CASSRDRAYEQYF. CDR3 sequence (DNA): TGTGCCAGTAGTCGGGACAGGGCCTACGAGCAGTACTTC.

The V gene is TRBV6-5, the J gene TRBJ1-1, with a tentative D call TRBD1 (5 bases). The CDR3 has 15 residues. V was trimmed by 7 bases and J by 2 bases, leaving 17 bases between them. Germline CDR1 reads MNHEY; CDR2 reads SVGAGI. CDR3 coding DNA: TGTGCCAGCAACCCCCTGGGGCAGGCCAACACTGAAGCTTTCTTT. Residues: CASNPLGQANTEAFF.

This chain links TRBV6-5 with TRBJ2-7; 7 nucleotides align to TRBD1. From germline, CDR1 is MNHEY and CDR2 SVGAGI. Trimming cost V 2 bases and J 4 bases; bases outside gene matches: 8. The CDR3 runs 15 residues. The CDR3 loop is CASSYATGMTYEQYF. In DNA, the CDR3 is TGTGCCAGCAGTTACGCGACAGGGATGACTTACGAGCAGTACTTC.

The gene calls are TRBV6-2 or TRBV6-3 and TRBJ1-1, with D hard to call. Germline-derived CDR1 and CDR2 are MNHEY and SVGEGT. The CDR3 has 14 residues. V lost 0 bases, J lost 5 bases, and 10 bases lay in between. CDR3 residues: CASSYSTVGTEAFF. CDR3 bases: TGTGCCAGCAGTTACTCGACGGTGGGGACTGAAGCTTTCTTT.

This clone was seen only once. The chain joins TRBV5-4 to TRBJ2-4; D is possibly TRBD1 or TRBD2 (5 bases each). The germline CDR1 and CDR2 sequences are SGHNT and YYREEE (reference sequence). V was clipped by 2 bases and J by 5 bases, with 11 bases between them. The CDR3 covers 14 residues. CDR3 in amino acids: CASSLLGDQNIQYF. The CDR3 region has the DNA TGTGCCAGCAGCTTATTGGGGGACCAAAACATTCAGTACTTC.

The gene calls are TRBV6-1 and TRBJ1-6, with D perhaps matching TRBD1 (5 bases). V dropped 3 bases and J dropped 7 bases, with 10 bases sitting between them. CDR1 and CDR2 (germline): MNHNS, SASEGT. This CDR3 is built from 14 residues. The CDR3 reads CASSEETENSPLHF. The CDR3 DNA reads as TGTGCCAGCAGTGAGGAGACAGAAAATTCACCCCTCCACTTT.

The rearrangement uses TRBV5-5 and TRBJ2-2; no clear D. Germline lookup yields CDR1 SGHKS and CDR2 YYEKEE (reference sequence). Trimming removed 0 bases from V and 4 bases from J, with 4 bases in between. There are 13 residues in the CDR3. The CDR3: CASSLEGTGELFF. CDR3 DNA sequence: TGTGCCAGCAGCTTGGAGGGCACCGGGGAGCTGTTTTTT.

This clone was recorded only once. The V call is TRBV4-1, the J call TRBJ1-2, with D possibly matching TRBD1 (5 bases). Germline V gene lookup returns CDR1 MGHRA and CDR2 YSYEKL. Trimming removed 0 bases at V and 6 bases at J, with 17 bases between. This CDR3 contains 16 residues. The CDR3, as DNA: TGCGCCAGCAGCCAAGATTGGGGGAGGTTCCAGGATGGCTACACCTTC. It codes for CASSQDWGRFQDGYTF.

The J gene is TRBJ2-5, the V gene TRBV28; D gene unclear. The ends were cut back, 6 bases at V and 1 base at J, with 9 bases in the middle. Germline CDR1 and CDR2: MDHEN and SYDVKM. The length of the CDR3 is 13 residues. For the CDR3, the DNA is TGTGCCAGCAGCCTACACATCCAAGAGACCCAGTACTTC. Its translation is CASSLHIQETQYF.

The rearrangement joins TRBV5-5 to TRBJ1-3; no clear D gene. Germline V gene data show CDR1 as SGHKS and CDR2 as YYEKEE (reference sequence). The CDR3 is made up of 13 amino acids. The V and J ends lost 1 base and 2 bases respectively, with 4 bases between them. The CDR3: CASSLFPGNTIYF. The CDR3 DNA follows: TGTGCCAGCAGCTTGTTTCCTGGAAACACCATATATTTT.

On this clone itself: Other DNA sequences in the same sample also yield this CDR3. CDR3 sequence (DNA): TGTGCCAGCAGCGGCGGGACTTCCTACGAGCAGTACTTC. Its translation is CASSGGTSYEQYF. This chain joins TRBV9 and TRBJ2-7, with D tentatively TRBD2 (6 bases). CDR3 length: 13 amino acids. Germline V gene sequence: CDR1 SGDLS, CDR2 YYNGEE. V lost 3 bases and J lost 1, with 8 bases in between.

This CDR3 reads CASTPPGTSGTYNEQFF. CDR3 coding DNA: TGCGCCAGCACCCCGCCCGGGACTAGCGGTACCTACAATGAGCAGTTCTTC. The V call is TRBV5-1, the J call TRBJ2-1; the match to TRBD2 covers 11 bases. Germline V CDR1 and CDR2: SGHRS, YFSETQ. CDR3 length: 17 residues. V was clipped by 6 bases and J by 2 bases; unmatched bases: 10.

The chain joins TRBV19 to TRBJ2-7; 9 bases match TRBD1. V shed 5 bases, J shed 1 base, and the junction held 3 bases outside the gene matches. CDR1 and CDR2 (germline): LNHDA, SQIVND (reference sequence). This CDR3 comprises 14 residues. The chain's CDR3 is CASSVGQGSYEQYF. The CDR3 coding sequence is TGTGCCAGTAGTGTCGGACAGGGGTCCTACGAGCAGTACTTC.

CDR3 DNA: TGCGCCAGCAGCTTCGACAGGGTAGGGGGAAACACCATATATTTT. Amino acids: CASSFDRVGGNTIYF. The rearrangement joins TRBV5-1 to TRBJ1-3; 7 positions match TRBD1. CDR1 is SGHRS and CDR2 is YFSETQ in the germline V gene. With 2 bases clipped from V and 4 bases from J, the junction kept 6 bases outside the gene matches. The CDR3 runs 15 residues.

V gene TRBV6-5 combines with J gene TRBJ1-2; no reliable D call. Looked up from germline, CDR1 is MNHEY and CDR2 is SVGAGI. V lost 2 bases, J lost 8 bases, and 6 bases lay in between. This CDR3 spans 11 amino acids. The CDR3 bases are TGTGCCAGCAGTTACAAAGGAGGCTACACCTTC. Translated, it gives CASSYKGGYTF.

The chain employs TRBV12-3 or TRBV12-4 and TRBJ2-7; 12 nucleotides agree with TRBD2. The V gene end was trimmed by 4 bases and the J gene end by 5 bases; junction bases not matched to a gene: 0. This CDR3 is built from 13 residues. The CDR3 region has the DNA TGTGCCAGCAGTTGGACTAGCGGGAACGAGCAGTACTTC. Protein sequence: CASSWTSGNEQYF.

The chain recombines TRBV28 with TRBJ2-7; 10 nucleotides agree with TRBD1. V was clipped by 5 bases and J by 5 bases; unmatched bases: 9. This CDR3 comprises 15 residues. Germline lookup yields CDR1 MDHEN and CDR2 SYDVKM. The CDR3 DNA follows: TGTGCCAGCAGTATTCGCGACAGGGGGCGGCACGAGCAGTACTTC. It yields the protein CASSIRDRGRHEQYF.

The chain recombines TRBV3-1 (or the pseudogene TRBV3-2) with TRBJ2-3; D tentatively fits TRBD1 or TRBD2 (6 bases each). With 4 bases removed from V and 7 bases from J, the gap between germline ends came to 27 bases. Germline V lookup: CDR1 LGHDT, CDR2 YNNKEL (reference sequence). The CDR3 extends over 18 amino acids. DNA of the CDR3: TGTGCCAGCAGCCCCTCGTTGGGGGCGGGATCCCCTCCCCATACGCAGTATTTT. Translated: CASSPSLGAGSPPHTQYF.

The CDR3 bases are TGTGCCATCAGACTAACCGGGACAGGCAGCTATGGCTACACCTTC. It codes for CAIRLTGTGSYGYTF. The chain joins TRBV10-3 to TRBJ1-2; 8 nucleotides align to TRBD1. Germline V lookup: CDR1 ENHRY, CDR2 SYGVKD. The CDR3 sequence is 15 residues long. J lost 4 bases, V lost 6 bases, and 10 bases had no gene match.

The V gene is TRBV24-1, the J gene TRBJ2-1, with D perhaps matching TRBD1 (6 bases). Germline CDR1 reads KGHDR; CDR2 reads SFDVKD. The length of the CDR3 is 18 residues. V lost 3 bases, J lost 0 bases, and 17 bases lay in between. CDR3 region: CATSDPNYQGISYNEQFF. CDR3 in DNA: TGTGCCACCAGTGATCCTAATTATCAGGGGATCTCCTACAATGAGCAGTTCTTC.

This chain connects TRBV5-1 to TRBJ2-2, with a weak D call TRBD2 (6 bases). The germline V and J ends were trimmed by 0 bases and 5 bases, with 20 bases remaining between them. CDR1 SGHRS and CDR2 YFSETQ come from the germline V gene. CDR3 length: 18 amino acids. The CDR3 sequence: CASSLGVRERVGTGELFF. CDR3 in DNA: TGCGCCAGCAGCTTGGGAGTTCGGGAGCGAGTGGGGACCGGGGAGCTGTTTTTT.

The CDR3 region is CASKLAGSTDTQYF. DNA for the CDR3: TGTGCCAGCAAATTAGCGGGGAGCACAGATACGCAGTATTTT. This chain connects TRBV27 to TRBJ2-3; 8 positions agree with TRBD2. Germline loops: CDR1 MNHEY, CDR2 SMNVEV (reference sequence). The CDR3 is 14 amino acids. V gave up 7 bases and J gave up 0 bases; unmatched junction bases: 3.

This chain connects TRBV19 to TRBJ1-4; no clear D gene. Trimming took off 9 bases at V and 4 bases at J, with 12 bases between the two ends. From germline, CDR1 is LNHDA and CDR2 SQIVND (reference sequence). The CDR3 sequence is 13 residues long. The CDR3 DNA reads as TGTGCCAGCCGAGCTCGGGATAATGAAAAACTGTTTTTT. Translation: CASRARDNEKLFF.

The V gene is TRBV9, the J gene TRBJ2-1, with D hard to call. Germline CDR1 and CDR2: SGDLS and YYNGEE. The CDR3 extends over 15 amino acids. V lost 3 bases, J lost 4 bases, and 14 bases lay in between. The CDR3: CASSETPIPYNEQFF. DNA of the CDR3: TGTGCCAGCAGCGAGACACCTATACCTTACAATGAGCAGTTCTTC.

The rearrangement uses TRBV2 and TRBJ2-1, with D possibly TRBD1 on 5 matching bases. The V and J ends lost 11 bases and 1 base respectively, with 12 bases between them. CDR3 length: 13 amino acids. Per germline, CDR1 SNHLY and CDR2 FYNNEI. The CDR3 DNA sequence: TGTGCCCGAGGAGCAGGGTCCTACAATGAGCAGTTCTTC. Its translation is CARGAGSYNEQFF.